This TCR beta chain originates from a study of beta chain features in type 1 diabetes. Isolated RNA was reverse transcribed in full, so expressed TCRB transcripts were sequenced. Measured with immunoSEQ multiplex PCR; TCRdb has only the in-frame clones, and not every one. The sample consists of tens of thousands of clones, about 51% of them appearing once. In the case of this clone: The antigen remains unidentified.

Study-wide points: People with Type 1 diabetes carried modestly yet significantly shorter TCRB CDR3s in all four CD4+ subsets. Patients' naive, central memory and regulatory TCRB repertoires appeared more alike than those of healthy donors.

This TCR was sampled from a woman between 18 and 29 years old in good health. Sequencing input: Tregs from blood.

Here the CDR3 reads CASSIGQGDQPQHF. As DNA, the CDR3 is TGCGCCAGCAGCATAGGACAGGGTGATCAGCCCCAGCATTTT. This chain connects TRBV5-1 to TRBJ1-5, with 8 bases that match TRBD1. Germline CDR1 and CDR2: SGHRS and YFSETQ. This CDR3 is built from 14 residues. V shed 4 bases and J 5 bases; nucleotides not matched to a gene: 5.